This TCR beta chain was captured in a study of cytomegalovirus exposure and HLA in healthy donors. Overall study: Within the Caucasian-associated ancestry cluster were around four fifths of the 350 to 400 genotyped donors.

With 60 Vbeta and 13 Jbeta primers, the PCR was carried out. Data came from immunoSEQ multiplex PCR; TCRdb stores just in-frame clones and leaves some out. This sample has 100,000 to 150,000 clones, with approximately 78% found just once. Trimming pared 3 bases from V and 6 bases from J, leaving 17 bases between. CDR1 and CDR2 (germline): SNHLY, FYNNEI. The CDR3 sequence is 16 residues long. This sequence originates from a man aged 25-40 years in good health and CMV-seropositive. The rearrangement links TRBV2 to TRBJ1-4; D is possibly TRBD1 (5 bases). The sample consisted of PBMCs. The CDR3 loop reads CASSDRVTGRDEKLFF. The CDR3 DNA reads TGTGCCAGCAGTGATAGAGTAACAGGTCGGGATGAAAAACTGTTTTTT.